Given below is one TCR beta chain in context. The source of the sample is a study of shared clonotypes between healthy human individuals. CDR1 and CDR2 from the germline V gene are SQVTM and ANQGSEA. This CDR3 has 15 residues. Genomic DNA came from around 84 million PBMCs in unsorted samples. The authors distributed each subset's genomic DNA evenly over several immunoSEQ plates. As processed by the authors: Without quality scores, immunoSEQ junctional reads could not be filtered like full-length reads. Profiling relied on immunoSEQ multiplex PCR, and the TCRdb table lists in-frame clones only, not all of them. V, J and clone size reflect that table, while D and trimming were determined from the DNA. The repertoire consists of approximately 500,000 clones, with almost 80% occurring once and the leading ten covering 9.5% to 15%.

Source material: PBMCs. The chain has TRBV29-1 and TRBJ2-5, with 11 bases aligning to TRBD2. TRBJ2-7 matches the DNA end more closely, so the J call is doubtful. The origin of this receptor is a woman between 35 and 50 years old in good health. Some clones in this sample may be carry-over from other donors' samples. The CDR3 reads CSADGLAGSSYEQYF. The CDR3 DNA reads TGCAGCGCCGATGGACTAGCGGGCAGCTCCTACGAGCAGTACTTC.